This T cell receptor (beta chain) was retrieved from a study of OX40 agonist ivuxolimab in advanced cancers. Assay: immunoSEQ multiplex PCR; the TCRdb copy retains only in-frame clones and omits some. Found here are about 50,000 clones, 60% to 80% of them singletons; the top ten hold under 3%. The CDR3 loop spans 14 amino acids. V was clipped by 3 bases and J by 3 bases, with 11 bases between them. From germline, CDR1 is KGHSH and CDR2 LQKENI. Here the sequenced sample was CD4+ or CD8+ T cells sorted from blood, taken in a trial of the OX40 agonist ivuxolimab. This sequence was found in an adult with an advanced solid tumor such as melanoma, head and neck, liver or kidney cancer. This sequence joins TRBV18 and TRBJ2-5; D is undetermined. CDR3 sequence: CASSPRQAEETQYF. DNA for the CDR3: TGTGCCAGCTCACCTAGGCAGGCTGAAGAGACCCAGTACTTC. Filled out from reference TRBV18 and TRBJ2-5, the complete variable domain reads NAGVMQNPRHLVRRRGQEARLRCSPMKGHSHVYWYRQLPEEGLKFMVYLQKENIIDESGMPKERFSAEFPKEGPSILRIQQVVRGDSAAYFCASSPRQAEETQYFGPGTRLLVL.